Listed here are 28 T cell receptor beta chains from one sample, sequenced in a study of monozygotic twins with inflammatory bowel disease. TCRdb re-called the 5' RACE reads; one entry per CDR3 protein, DNA not given. With just over 300,000 distinct CDR3 sequences in the sample, the ten largest clones hold roughly 5.2%. The source material was blood. The receptors come from a human donor with ulcerative colitis or Crohn's disease, or a healthy co-twin of an affected twin (not recorded which).

The chain combines TRBV18 with TRBJ1-4. Germline V gene data show CDR1 as KGHSH and CDR2 as LQKENI. The CDR3 contains 18 residues. The CDR3 here is CASSPLEATETTNEKLFF.

The J gene is TRBJ1-3, the V gene TRBV7-2; as DNA is missing, the TRBD1 call by TCRdb cannot be tested. The CDR3 runs 17 residues. CDR1 is SGHTA, CDR2 FQGNSA, per germline. Here the CDR3 reads CASSLWSGLNSGNTIYF.

The chain recombines TRBV5-1 with TRBJ2-5; the TCRdb call, TRBD1, lacks DNA for checking. The CDR3 spans 15 residues. Germline V lookup: CDR1 SGHRS, CDR2 YFSETQ. CDR3 protein: CASSLQGNLRETQYF.

The gene calls are TRBV27 and TRBJ2-7; TCRdb outputs TRBD2, but without DNA this stays unchecked. Germline V gene lookup returns CDR1 MNHEY and CDR2 SMNVEV (reference sequence). The length of the CDR3 is 14 residues. The CDR3 is CASSGTSSFHEQYF.

V usage is TRBV4-3 and J usage is TRBJ2-3; no DNA is available, so the TRBD1 call from TCRdb remains unchecked. The CDR3 is 14 amino acids. Looked up from germline, CDR1 is LGHNA and CDR2 is YSLEER. The chain's CDR3 is CASSPSNHRGTQYF.

CDR3 region: CASTQQGSNTEAFF. The chain carries TRBV12-3 or TRBV12-4 and TRBJ1-1; TCRdb calls TRBD1, which cannot be checked without DNA. CDR3 length: 14 amino acids.

The chain links TRBV7-8 to TRBJ2-1. CDR1 is SGHVS, CDR2 FQNEAQ, per germline. CDR3 length: 17 amino acids. The CDR3 is CASSLAPPTSSYNEQFF.

The V and J genes are TRBV29-1 and TRBJ2-2; TCRdb proposes TRBD1, but this gene call is untestable without DNA. Germline V CDR1 and CDR2: SQVTM, ANQGSEA. This CDR3 is built from 14 residues. The CDR3 sequence is CSVDQGAGTGELFF.

The CDR3 sequence is CASTGSGTNTEAFF. The rearrangement links TRBV5-1 to TRBJ1-1. The CDR3 has 14 residues. Per the germline V gene, CDR1 is SGHRS and CDR2 is YFSETQ.

The V and J genes are TRBV15 and TRBJ2-5; TCRdb selects TRBD1, and the lack of DNA leaves this call unchecked. Looked up from germline, CDR1 is LNHNV and CDR2 is YYDKDF (reference sequence). The CDR3 sequence is 13 residues long. The CDR3 sequence: CATSRLGGETQYF.

The chain recombines TRBV27 with TRBJ2-1; TCRdb picks TRBD2, but there is no DNA to check that call. This CDR3 is built from 16 residues. CDR1 and CDR2 (germline): MNHEY, SMNVEV (reference sequence). The chain's CDR3 is CASRLGALDLFNEQFF.

The chain joins TRBV20-1 to TRBJ2-3; no DNA is available, so the TRBD2 call from TCRdb remains unchecked. CDR1 and CDR2 from the germline V gene are DFQATT and SNEGSKA (reference sequence). The CDR3 sequence is 15 residues long. The chain's CDR3 is CSARRARRVTDTQYF.

V and J are TRBV29-1 and TRBJ2-3; the TCRdb D gene call, TRBD1, has no DNA to confirm it. The CDR3 has 15 amino acids. Germline lookup yields CDR1 SQVTM and CDR2 ANQGSEA. CDR3 protein: CSVDPPGQGGDTQYF.

The rearrangement joins TRBV12-3 or TRBV12-4 to TRBJ2-3; TCRdb outputs TRBD1, but without DNA this stays unchecked. The length of the CDR3 is 12 residues. The CDR3 protein is CASSFQGYTQYF.

The chain employs TRBV14 and TRBJ2-5; TCRdb reports TRBD1, a call that lacks DNA to check it against. Germline loops: CDR1 SGHDN, CDR2 FVKESK. This CDR3 is 16 amino acids long. Here the CDR3 reads CASSHQGSPRQETQYF.

This chain connects TRBV27 to TRBJ2-3; TCRdb outputs TRBD2, but without DNA this stays unchecked. Germline CDR1 reads MNHEY; CDR2 reads SMNVEV (reference sequence). The CDR3 is made up of 16 amino acids. CDR3 residues: CATLKSLAGGGDTQYF.

CDR3 sequence reads: CASSQMTSGGLEQYF. The chain carries TRBV3-1 and TRBJ2-7; TCRdb's assignment of TRBD2 cannot be checked, as there is no DNA. There are 15 residues in the CDR3. CDR1 and CDR2 (germline): LGHDT, YNNKEL (reference sequence).

The V call is TRBV6-1, the J call TRBJ2-7; the D call of TRBD1 rests on TCRdb alone, since no DNA is present to check it. Looked up from germline, CDR1 is MNHNS and CDR2 is SASEGT. This CDR3 is built from 15 residues. The CDR3 loop is CASSKDPGHTYEQYF.

V usage is TRBV28 and J usage is TRBJ2-7; TCRdb picks TRBD1, but there is no DNA to check that call. Germline V CDR1 and CDR2: MDHEN, SYDVKM. The CDR3 contains 15 residues. The CDR3 loop reads CASSDLTGGLYEQYF. Full variable domain (outside the CDR3, taken from reference TRBV28 and TRBJ2-7): DVKVTQSSRYLVKRTGEKVFLECVQDMDHENMFWYRQDPGLGLRLIYFSYDVKMKEKGDIPEGYSVSREKKERFSLILESASTNQTSMYLCASSDLTGGLYEQYFGPGTRLTVT.

This CDR3 is CASSLSTGDSPLHF. This rearrangement joins TRBV5-1 to TRBJ1-6; there is no DNA to check the TCRdb D call of TRBD1. The CDR3 totals 14 residues. The germline CDR1 and CDR2 sequences are SGHRS and YFSETQ.

The chain couples TRBV11-2 to TRBJ2-6; with no DNA, the TCRdb D assignment of TRBD1 cannot be verified. CDR1 is SGHAT and CDR2 is FQNNGV in the germline V gene. This CDR3 has 18 amino acids. CDR3 loop: CASSSIGDRRSGANVLTF.

The chain combines TRBV15 with TRBJ2-7; the D call of TRBD1 rests on TCRdb alone, since no DNA is present to check it. This CDR3 has 15 amino acids. Germline assignment: CDR1 LNHNV and CDR2 YYDKDF (reference sequence). This CDR3 reads CATSRDGRGLYEQYF.

This chain connects TRBV9 to TRBJ2-3; absent DNA, TCRdb's TRBD1 call cannot be checked. This CDR3 contains 12 residues. Germline values: CDR1 SGDLS, CDR2 YYNGEE. CDR3 loop: CASGPGSATQYF.

This sequence joins TRBV5-1 and TRBJ2-7; the D call of TRBD2 rests on TCRdb alone, since no DNA is present to check it. CDR3 size: 13 residues. Per the germline V gene, CDR1 is SGHRS and CDR2 is YFSETQ. The CDR3 loop reads CASSFWQGIRQYF. The complete variable domain, with remaining parts taken from reference TRBV5-1 and TRBJ2-7, reads KAGVTQTPRYLIKTRGQQVTLSCSPISGHRSVSWYQQTPGQGLQFLFEYFSETQRNKGNFPGRFSGRQFSNSRSEMNVSTLELGDSALYLCASSFWQGIRQYFGPGTRLTVT.

J is TRBJ1-2 and V is TRBV12-3 or TRBV12-4; TCRdb designates TRBD1, a call that cannot be tested without DNA. The CDR3 spans 13 residues. CDR3 in amino acids: CASSWDTGLGYTF.

The chain couples TRBV27 to TRBJ2-1; TCRdb designates TRBD1, a call that cannot be tested without DNA. Germline assignment: CDR1 MNHEY and CDR2 SMNVEV (reference sequence). The CDR3 is 15 residues long. This CDR3 is CASSLSRGVYNEQFF.

The chain carries TRBV7-9 and TRBJ2-3; TCRdb names TRBD2, which stays unverified in the absence of DNA. The length of the CDR3 is 16 residues. From germline, CDR1 is SEHNR and CDR2 FQNEAQ (reference sequence). The CDR3 reads CASSLVGRETTDTQYF.

This sequence joins TRBV4-3 and TRBJ2-2; TCRdb returns TRBD2, unconfirmable since there is no DNA. This CDR3 has 15 residues. Per germline, CDR1 LGHNA and CDR2 YSLEER. The CDR3 loop reads CASSQLAGALGELFF.